This T cell receptor (beta chain) was retrieved from a study of T cells in Graves' hyperthyroidism and ophthalmopathy. Study outcomes and limitations: Clonotypes that were expanded in thyroid above 0.001 mostly appeared in blood too.

Uncontrolled infection, other autoimmune disease, pregnancy or lactation excluded patients. Diagnostic decisions used clinical symptoms, serum thyroxine and TRAb, thyroid ultrasound and orbital computed tomography. The investigators amplified TCR beta CDR3 regions from RNA transcripts. During a first-round RT-PCR of the TCR CDR3, the HTBI primer set was used. MiXCR, applied by TCRdb to the multiplex PCR reads, yields one record per CDR3 protein. The repertoire holds over 500,000 distinct CDR3 sequences, with 40% to 55% as singletons. This clonotype was picked up many times. As yet, its antigen is unknown. The CDR3 has 10 amino acids. Germline V CDR1 and CDR2: SQVTM, ANQGSEA. V lost 7 bases, J lost 3 bases, and 6 bases lay in between.

This chain joins TRBV29-1 and TRBJ1-2; D call uncertain. Sequenced input: peripheral blood or thyroid tissue (not recorded which). The origin of this receptor is an adult woman with Graves' disease, either hyperthyroidism or ophthalmopathy (not recorded which). CDR3 in DNA: TGCAGCGCCGGGGACTATGGCTACACCTTC. Residues: CSAGDYGYTF.